This T cell receptor beta chain was found in a study of cytomegalovirus exposure and HLA in healthy donors. Vbeta (60) and Jbeta (13) primers were used in the PCR. Only in-frame clones appear in the TCRdb table, and some are missing; sequencing was by immunoSEQ multiplex PCR. This sample has tens of thousands of clones; more than 70% occur once, and the top ten carry 4.4%. The ends lost 0 bases at V and 1 base at J; junction bases unmatched: 5. Germline V gives CDR1 SGHRS, CDR2 YFSETQ. This CDR3 region has 17 residues. Healthy bone marrow donors made up the cohort. Study results and caveats: Investigators reported approximately 170 TCR beta chains as tied to cytomegalovirus. Later findings reportedly placed an Asian-associated ancestry cluster below the approximately 670-donor mean for N-insertions.

With respect to this clone: Its specificity is unknown.

This sequence originates from a male donor in good health and CMV-seropositive. The specimen was PBMCs. The chain joins TRBV5-1 to TRBJ2-5; the match to TRBD2 covers 11 bases. The CDR3 reads CASSLGPSGGFQETQYF. CDR3 DNA: TGCGCCAGCAGCTTGGGGCCTAGCGGGGGGTTCCAAGAGACCCAGTACTTC.